This paragraph reports one TCR beta chain. Its matching antigen is unknown. This sample is drawn from a study of post-analysis software for immune sequencing data. Study background: Courses of disease covered relapsing-remitting, secondary progressive and progressive-relapsing multiple sclerosis. Notes on the study in general: Significantly lower normalized Chao1 diversity was found in patients with multiple sclerosis relative to controls. With TRBV5-6, TRBV5-1 and TRBV20-1 included, five TRBV segments were more frequent in patients than in controls. The F measure placed samples prepared in the same batch into strongly shared clusters.

CDR3 length equals 16 residues. CDR1 is LGHDT, CDR2 YNNKEL, per germline (reference sequence). Deletions cut 7 bases from V and 2 bases from J, with 18 bases between. TCR beta libraries were prepared from cDNA with unique molecular identifiers. TCRdb passed the PCR reads through MiXCR, listing each CDR3 protein once. The sample records some 800,000 distinct CDR3 sequences, 35% to 55% being singletons. This sequence joins TRBV3-1 and TRBJ2-4; D perhaps matches TRBD2 (6 bases). The sequenced sample was blood. This TCR was recovered from a girl between 10 and 17 years old with multiple sclerosis. For the CDR3, the DNA is TGTGCCAGCAAAGGAGGGGCGCATTCCACCAAAAACATTCAGTACTTC. It translates to CASKGGAHSTKNIQYF. The variable domain in full, completed from reference TRBV3-1 and TRBJ2-4, reads DTAVSQTPKYLVTQMGNDKSIKCEQNLGHDTMYWYKQDSKKFLKIMFSYNNKELIINETVPNRFSPKSPDKAHLNLHINSLELGDSAVYFCASKGGAHSTKNIQYFGAGTRLSVL.